This passage covers 18 T cell receptor beta chains from one sample sequenced in a study of shared clonotypes between healthy human individuals. Method: immunoSEQ multiplex PCR; TCRdb's copy keeps in-frame clones and lacks some. The table has about 2 million clones, 95% seen once. Sequenced input: naive CD4+ T cells sorted from blood. Subset meaning: CD45RA+ positively selected. Receptors were obtained from a man younger than 30 in good health.

The rearrangement joins TRBV7-2 to TRBJ1-2; weak D call: TRBD1 (5 bases). The CDR3 has 13 amino acids. Germline V gives CDR1 SGHTA, CDR2 FQGNSA. V was shortened by 1 base and J by 6 bases, with 9 bases between the two germline ends. Here the CDR3 DNA reads TGTGCCAGCAGCTTAGGGCAGGGTAATGGCTACACCTTC. Amino acid sequence: CASSLGQGNGYTF.

As for this clone: The same CDR3 also results from other DNA sequences found in this sample. This rearrangement joins TRBV29-1 to TRBJ2-3; TRBD2 agrees at 8 bases. The CDR3 covers 15 residues. Germline values: CDR1 SQVTM, CDR2 ANQGSEA. V was clipped by 4 bases and J by 4 bases; unmatched bases: 10. The CDR3 region has the DNA TGCAGCGTTGCACGAGCGGGAGCTCTGGCAGATACGCAGTATTTT. Its protein is CSVARAGALADTQYF.

The rearrangement joins TRBV28 to TRBJ2-5; 12 nucleotides match TRBD2. Trimming took 8 bases from V and 3 from J; bases not matched to a gene: 7. The CDR3 length is 15 residues. CDR1 is MDHEN and CDR2 is SYDVKM in the germline V gene. CDR3 nucleotide sequence: TGTGCCAGCCTAGCGGGAGGGCTCGGAAAAGAGACCCAGTACTTC. This codes for CASLAGGLGKETQYF.

V is TRBV13 and J is TRBJ1-4, with 8 bases lining up with TRBD1. Germline CDR1 PRHDT, CDR2 FYEKMQ (reference sequence). V lost 5 bases, J lost 3 bases, and 2 bases stayed unmatched. This CDR3 region has 14 residues. CDR3 sequence (DNA): TGTGCCAGCAGCCAGGACAGGGCTAATGAAAAACTGTTTTTT. Protein: CASSQDRANEKLFF.

To note about this clone: This sample includes further DNA sequences coding for the same CDR3. The chain combines TRBV2 with TRBJ1-4; D is unclear. This CDR3 has 11 amino acids. CDR1 and CDR2 from the germline V gene are SNHLY and FYNNEI. Trimming took off 4 bases at V and 8 bases at J, with 5 bases between the two ends. The CDR3: CASSVSEKLFF. The CDR3 DNA is TGTGCCAGCAGTGTTTCGGAAAAACTGTTTTTT.

This chain joins TRBV6-6 and TRBJ1-2, with a weak D call TRBD1 (6 bases). Germline-derived CDR1 and CDR2 are MNHNY and SVGAGI (reference sequence). V lost 8 bases and J lost 2, with 21 bases in between. The CDR3 is made up of 16 amino acids. This CDR3 reads CASFTGMALWNYGYTF. DNA for the CDR3: TGTGCCAGCTTTACAGGGATGGCACTGTGGAACTATGGCTACACCTTC.

The chain couples TRBV7-9 to TRBJ2-1; 11 bases match TRBD2. V was pared by 4 bases and J by 4 bases, with 3 bases of the junction left unmatched. Germline assignment: CDR1 SEHNR and CDR2 FQNEAQ (reference sequence). The CDR3 totals 15 residues. The DNA of the CDR3 is TGTGCCAGCAGCTACGGGACTAGCGGATACAATGAGCAGTTCTTC. Amino acid sequence: CASSYGTSGYNEQFF.

This clone was seen once. Additional DNA sequences in this sample encode the identical CDR3. J is TRBJ2-3 and V is TRBV20-1; D might be TRBD2 (6 bases). The V end lost 6 bases, the J end lost 5 bases, and 9 bases lay between the germline ends. This CDR3 is built from 11 residues. Germline CDR1 reads DFQATT; CDR2 reads SNEGSKA (reference sequence). The CDR3 DNA is TGCAGTGCCAGACTAGTAGATACGCAGTATTTT. Protein product: CSARLVDTQYF.

This chain uses TRBV9 with TRBJ1-5, with a weak D call TRBD1 (5 bases). Looked up from germline, CDR1 is SGDLS and CDR2 is YYNGEE. Trimming stripped 4 bases from V and 7 bases from J, with 15 bases between. The CDR3 spans 14 residues. The CDR3 sequence: CASSSSGGGQPQHF. CDR3 sequence (DNA): TGTGCCAGCAGCTCATCCGGGGGTGGCCAGCCCCAGCATTTT.

This chain connects TRBV7-2 to TRBJ2-7, with D hard to call. V was pared by 2 bases and J by 6 bases, with 11 bases between. The CDR3 extends over 13 amino acids. Per germline, CDR1 SGHTA and CDR2 FQGNSA. CDR3 DNA sequence: TGTGCCAGCAGCTTAATTGCAGGCCTCGAGCAGTACTTC. This sequence encodes CASSLIAGLEQYF.

This clone has a handful of counts. The chain is built from TRBV11-2 and TRBJ1-1; the match to TRBD1 covers 7 bases. CDR1 SGHAT and CDR2 FQNNGV come from the germline V gene. Losses at the gene ends were 5 bases for V and 4 bases for J; bases not matched to a gene: 7. This CDR3 has 14 residues. The CDR3 DNA follows: TGTGCCAGCAGCCAGGACAGGAGTCTCACTGAAGCTTTCTTT. It translates to CASSQDRSLTEAFF. Complete variable domain (other parts from reference TRBV11-2 and TRBJ1-1): EAGVAQSPRYKIIEKRQSVAFWCNPISGHATLYWYQQILGQGPKLLIQFQNNGVVDDSQLPKDRFSAERLKGVDSTLKIQPAKLEDSAVYLCASSQDRSLTEAFFGQGTRLTVV.

This clone was observed a single time. The chain uses TRBV6-1 and TRBJ1-5; weak D call: TRBD1 (6 bases). This CDR3 contains 14 residues. The V gene's germline CDR1 is MNHNS and CDR2 SASEGT. V was cut by 0 bases and J by 5 bases, with 8 bases left in between. Here the CDR3 DNA reads TGTGCCAGCAGTGAAGCGGGGGCGCATCAGCCCCAGCATTTT. It yields the protein CASSEAGAHQPQHF.

V gene TRBV19 combines with J gene TRBJ2-7; possibly TRBD2 for D (7 bases). The CDR3 length is 14 residues. V was pared by 6 bases and J by 1 base, with 13 bases between. Germline V gene lookup returns CDR1 LNHDA and CDR2 SQIVND (reference sequence). The CDR3 DNA reads as TGTGCCAGTAGCTCGAAGGGGGGGTCCTACGAGCAGTACTTC. Translated, it gives CASSSKGGSYEQYF. Together with reference TRBV19 and TRBJ2-7, the CDR3 gives the full variable domain: DGGITQSPKYLFRKEGQNVTLSCEQNLNHDAMYWYRQDPGQGLRLIYYSQIVNDFQKGDIAEGYSVSREKKESFPLTVTSAQKNPTAFYLCASSSKGGSYEQYFGPGTRLTVT.

The V gene is TRBV27, the J gene TRBJ2-3, with TRBD2 matching over 7 bases. CDR1 MNHEY and CDR2 SMNVEV come from the germline V gene (reference sequence). Trimming took 4 bases from V and 0 from J; bases not matched to a gene: 7. CDR3 size: 16 residues. CDR3 loop: CASSSYAGESTDTQYF. The CDR3, as DNA: TGTGCCAGCAGTTCTTACGCGGGGGAAAGCACAGATACGCAGTATTTT.

The chain has TRBV30 and TRBJ2-6; the D gene is possibly TRBD2 (5 bases). There are 14 residues in the CDR3. CDR1 is GTSNPN and CDR2 is SVGIG in the germline V gene (reference sequence). The germline V and J ends were trimmed by 5 bases and 3 bases, with 11 bases remaining between them. This CDR3 is CAWEPGFGANVLTF. CDR3 coding DNA: TGTGCCTGGGAGCCGGGGTTTGGGGCCAACGTCCTGACTTTC.

The chain couples TRBV7-2 to TRBJ2-5; 13 bases fit TRBD2. The CDR3 consists of 18 residues. V lost 2 bases to trimming and J lost 1 base; unmatched junction nucleotides: 7. The V gene's germline CDR1 is SGHTA and CDR2 FQGNSA. The CDR3 reads CASSLLLAGGLSQETQYF. CDR3 in DNA: TGTGCCAGCAGCTTATTACTAGCGGGAGGGCTATCCCAAGAGACCCAGTACTTC.

The V gene is TRBV4-1, the J gene TRBJ2-3, with 9 bases identical to TRBD2. V trimming: 0 bases; J trimming: 4 bases; junction bases outside the gene matches: 8. CDR1 and CDR2 from the germline V gene are MGHRA and YSYEKL. This CDR3 is 17 amino acids long. CDR3 nucleotides: TGCGCCAGCAGCCAAGATTCGGGCGGGGGGGCCGCAGATACGCAGTATTTT. Protein product: CASSQDSGGGAADTQYF.

The CDR3 DNA reads as TGTGCCAGCAGCTACGGACTAGCAGACACAGATACGCAGTATTTT. The encoded protein is CASSYGLADTDTQYF. The V gene is TRBV2, the J gene TRBJ2-3; 8 nucleotides line up with TRBD2. J gave up 2 bases and V 6 bases, and 7 bases lay outside the gene matches. The CDR3 runs to 15 residues. CDR1 is SNHLY, CDR2 FYNNEI, per germline.